This T cell receptor (beta chain) is drawn from a study of vaccination effects on CD4 cells after COVID-19 (dated by TCRdb to the early 2020s). Background on the whole study: Each participant got two doses of an mRNA SARS-CoV-2 vaccine, either BNT162b2 or mRNA-1273. In the study, cultures from other donors were sequenced using the Oncomine TCR Beta short-read assay on an Illumina iSeq 100. Altogether, 10 COVID-19 convalescent patients and several SARS-CoV-2-naive healthy vaccine recipients made up the full study. SARS-CoV-2 spike-specific CD4+ TCR repertoires were compared before and after mRNA vaccination in COVID-19 convalescent patients and in infection-naive vaccine recipients.

With respect to this clone: Its antigen is unknown. No qualities accompany the bases; no much larger clone lies one base away.

In the ViraFEST assay, PBMC were stimulated with viral peptide pools, and TCR sequencing was then used to find antigen-specific CD4+ T cell clonotypes based on their expansion. After less than 13 days of culture, CD4+ T cells were isolated with the EasySep CD4+ T cell isolation kit. Negative nucleocapsid antibody results before and after vaccination confirmed that the healthy vaccine recipients had no prior SARS-CoV-2 infection. About 2.1 million PBMC per well were cultured with 10 ug/ml peptides in IMDM containing approximately 4.7% human AB serum, roughly 9.5 IU/ml IL-2 and gentamicin. On days 3 and 7, half of the culture medium was replaced with fresh IL-2-containing medium. Unless noted otherwise, every peptide stimulation condition was cultured in triplicate wells. Using Ficoll-Paque Plus gradient centrifugation, PBMC were separated from whole blood and then either used fresh or cryopreserved at -140C. The spike proteins of SARS-CoV-2 and of the common cold coronaviruses HCoV-NL63, HCoV-OC43 and HCoV-229E were spanned by overlapping peptide pools. The QIAamp micro DNA kit was used to extract genomic DNA from the cultured CD4+ T cells.

The research as a whole found: In healthy vaccine recipients, vaccine-induced clones were almost all SARS-CoV-2 mono-reactive, with only 1 of 255 cross-reactive with common cold coronaviruses. At late post-vaccination timepoints, both infection-induced and vaccine-induced clones showed marked clonal contraction, consistent with waning T cell responses. Limitations of the study were the small number of convalescent patients and the absence of early post-infection timepoints.

Libraries were built with the immunoSEQ multiplex PCR assay. TCR beta CDR3 sequencing was performed on DNA from the cultured, isolated CD4+ T cells. The authors processed their data as follows. Non-productive TCR sequences were discarded, and reads were trimmed to the CDR3 region, with only CDR3s of 7 or more amino acids retained. The MANAFEST web app was used to pick out antigen-specific clonotypes by comparing their expansion in peptide wells with that in reference cultures. To count as positive, a clone had to show expansion at FDR<0.05 compared with the reference and with all other wells, an odds ratio above 5, and a frequency above 0.1% in two replicate wells. A clonotype was called cross-reactive if it was significantly expanded both in SARS-CoV-2 spike wells and in at least one common cold coronavirus spike condition. CDR3 similarity was assessed by Levenshtein distance using the stringdist R package, and unrooted trees were constructed with ape in R 3.6.1. The table comes from immuneACCESS by way of TCRdb, which keeps in-frame sequences with V and J called. Part of the clones is missing from these tables; in studies checked, under half for an unresolved V gene and the rest for unknown reasons. V and J calls and clone size are those listed in that table; D and trimming were worked out from the DNA. This sample is represented by under 80,000 clones; roughly 80% of them were singletons. The biggest ten clones account for about 1.7% of the sample.

V is trimmed back by 10 bases and J by 8 bases, and the junction contains 16 bases that no gene match accounts for. The CDR3 runs 15 residues from the cysteine to the phenylalanine. The retained sequence is limited to the CDR3, 45 bases, with the frame set at the first base. CDR1 is given as SGHVS and CDR2 as FQNEAQ, both from the germline V gene. The TCR comes from a human donor who received a COVID-19 vaccine. The source material was CD4+ T cells from PBMCs cultured with HCoV-229E spike peptides, sampled before COVID-19 vaccination. This sample's cell subset or site label indicates: HCoV-229E spike overlapping peptide pool stimulation. Recombination linked TRBV7-8 to TRBJ1-4; TRBD1 agrees with 7 junctional bases. The bases are TGTGCCACGACTGCAGGGGGGCGGGATGAGGAAAAACTGTTTTTT. It encodes CATTAGGRDEEKLFF.